This T cell receptor (beta chain) was obtained from a study of blood T cells in healthy people across ages. General study results and limits: The donors' CMV status was not determined, possibly confounding changes in expanded clonotypes.

Extraction of total RNA produced a minimum of 6 micrograms from each sample. PCR was performed a second time for 7 to 11 cycles using a sample-barcoded 5' primer and a J-beta primer mix. All cDNA molecules were each tagged by a template-switch adaptor with 12 random nucleotides. In TCRdb, the 5' RACE reads were re-called with MiXCR into one record per CDR3 protein. The sample includes hundreds of thousands of distinct CDR3 sequences, 45% to 60% of them seen just once. V lost 1 base, J lost 2 bases, and 26 bases lay in between. This CDR3 region has 21 residues. CDR1 is MGHRA and CDR2 is YSYEKL in the germline V gene. This clonotype was counted only a few times. The antigen is unknown.

The origin of this receptor is a woman older than 75 in good health. The sequencing sample was made of blood. The chain couples TRBV4-1 to TRBJ1-4; D unclear. The CDR3 loop is CASSQGPLGRSWGPTNEKLFF. As DNA, the CDR3 is TGCGCCAGCAGCCAAGGGCCTCTGGGCAGGTCCTGGGGTCCGACTAATGAAAAACTGTTTTTT.